This TCR beta chain is from a study of T cells in Graves' hyperthyroidism and ophthalmopathy. Study-wide results and caveats: Among thyroid clonotypes expanded above 0.001, most also appeared in blood.

Amplified TCR beta CDR3 regions came from RNA transcripts. The HTBI primer set drove a first-round RT-PCR of the TCR CDR3. TCRdb reprocessed the multiplex PCR reads with MiXCR, giving one entry per CDR3 protein. The sample consists of approximately 400,000 distinct CDR3 sequences, less than 15% of them appearing once. This clonotype was seen repeatedly, ten times or more. Its antigen remains unknown. Germline CDR1 reads LGHDT; CDR2 reads YNNKEL (reference sequence). V lost 1 base to trimming and J lost 7 bases, with 17 bases between them. The CDR3 loop spans 16 amino acids. The receptor was derived from a man aged 25-40 years with Graves' hyperthyroidism that later progressed to Graves' ophthalmopathy. Input material: blood. The chain recombines TRBV3-1 with TRBJ2-1; D not certain. The CDR3 loop is CASSQVVGYVWNEQFF. The CDR3 region has the DNA TGTGCCAGCAGCCAAGTGGTGGGGTACGTTTGGAATGAGCAGTTCTTC.